The rows below give T cell receptor beta chains drawn from one sample of a study of Ad26.COV2.S vaccination and SARS-CoV-2 variants. TCRdb keeps only in-frame clones here, not all; method: immunoSEQ multiplex PCR. This table holds 300,000 to 350,000 clones, 85% to 90% found once. Sequencing was performed on peripheral blood, taken in a trial of Ad26.COV2.S vaccine versus placebo. These receptors were obtained from a person aged 18 to 65 who received the Ad26.COV2.S COVID-19 vaccine or a placebo. Both conserved end residues are part of each CDR3. The order of the fields is D gene, V gene, J gene, clone size, CDR3 DNA, CDR3 protein. A D gene is named only where the DNA matches it firmly. For some rows the clone size is stated as once, few or many, or as a class when expanded; others skip it.

d_gene: TRBD1; v_gene: TRBV5-1; j_gene: TRBJ2-7; abundance: -; CDR3nt: TGCGCCAGCAGCTTCGGGACAGGGAACCACGAGCAGTACTTC; CDR3aa: CASSFGTGNHEQYF
d_gene: TRBD1; v_gene: TRBV29-1; j_gene: TRBJ1-2; abundance: -; CDR3nt: TGCAGCGTTGAAGGAGCCGACAGGGAGTCTGGCTACACCTTC; CDR3aa: CSVEGADRESGYTF
d_gene: -; v_gene: TRBV4-3; j_gene: TRBJ1-1; abundance: -; CDR3nt: TGCGCCAGCAGCCAAGCTCCAGGCTTGAGCACTGAAGCTTTCTTT; CDR3aa: CASSQAPGLSTEAFF
d_gene: -; v_gene: TRBV6-2/TRBV6-3; j_gene: TRBJ1-2; abundance: -; CDR3nt: TGTGCCAGCAGTTACGGGGGTATTGCAGAGGGCTACACCTTC; CDR3aa: CASSYGGIAEGYTF
d_gene: -; v_gene: TRBV7-2; j_gene: TRBJ1-1; abundance: -; CDR3nt: TGTGCCAGCAGCCCATTAGACAGACTAAACACTGAAGCTTTCTTT; CDR3aa: CASSPLDRLNTEAFF
d_gene: -; v_gene: TRBV7-9; j_gene: TRBJ2-4; abundance: -; CDR3nt: TGTGCCAGCAGCCCCCTGGGACCAGCCAAAAACATTCAGTACTTC; CDR3aa: CASSPLGPAKNIQYF
d_gene: -; v_gene: TRBV12-3/TRBV12-4; j_gene: TRBJ1-5; abundance: -; CDR3nt: TGTGCCAGCAGTTCTGATCAGCCCCAGCATTTT; CDR3aa: CASSSDQPQHF
d_gene: -; v_gene: TRBV6-1; j_gene: TRBJ2-5; abundance: -; CDR3nt: TGTGCCAGCAGTGCTAAGCTAGCTCCCCCCCAAGAGACCCAGTACTTC; CDR3aa: CASSAKLAPPQETQYF
d_gene: TRBD2; v_gene: TRBV4-3; j_gene: TRBJ2-7; abundance: -; CDR3nt: TGCGCCAGCAGCCAAGCGATGACTAGCGGGGACTACGAGCAGTACTTC; CDR3aa: CASSQAMTSGDYEQYF
d_gene: -; v_gene: TRBV4-1; j_gene: TRBJ1-4; abundance: -; CDR3nt: TGCGCCAGCAGCAGTGGGGGATTTAATGAAAAACTGTTTTTT; CDR3aa: CASSSGGFNEKLFF
d_gene: TRBD1; v_gene: TRBV12-5; j_gene: TRBJ1-5; abundance: -; CDR3nt: TGTGCTAGTGGTTTGGTATTTTGGACAGGTCGAAATCAGCCCCAGCATTTT; CDR3aa: CASGLVFWTGRNQPQHF
d_gene: TRBD1; v_gene: TRBV29-1; j_gene: TRBJ1-1; abundance: -; CDR3nt: TGCAGCGTGGGGGACGGACAGGGGAGGAGCACTGAAGCTTTCTTT; CDR3aa: CSVGDGQGRSTEAFF
d_gene: -; v_gene: TRBV6-5; j_gene: TRBJ1-6; abundance: -; CDR3nt: TGTGCCAGCAGTTTGACAGGCAGCTCCTATAATTCACCCCTCCACTTT; CDR3aa: CASSLTGSSYNSPLHF
d_gene: -; v_gene: TRBV6-5; j_gene: TRBJ2-7; abundance: once; CDR3nt: TGTGCCAGCTCCCTCGGGCAGAGCTCCTACGAGCAGTACTTC; CDR3aa: CASSLGQSSYEQYF
d_gene: TRBD2; v_gene: TRBV4-3; j_gene: TRBJ2-3; abundance: -; CDR3nt: TGCGCCAGCAGCCGGGGGAGGGGACTCTGGACAGATACGCAGTATTTT; CDR3aa: CASSRGRGLWTDTQYF
d_gene: -; v_gene: TRBV3-1/TRBV3-2; j_gene: TRBJ1-5; abundance: -; CDR3nt: TGTGCCAGCAGCCAAGGGTGGGGGGGCGAATCCTGGCCCCAGCATTTT; CDR3aa: CASSQGWGGESWPQHF
d_gene: -; v_gene: TRBV29-1; j_gene: TRBJ2-2; abundance: -; CDR3nt: TGCAGCGTTGATAGGGTGGACACCGGGGAGCTGTTTTTT; CDR3aa: CSVDRVDTGELFF
d_gene: -; v_gene: TRBV14; j_gene: TRBJ2-1; abundance: -; CDR3nt: TGTGCCAGCAGCCCTAGGGCGCTGTACAATGAGCAGTTCTTC; CDR3aa: CASSPRALYNEQFF
d_gene: -; v_gene: TRBV15; j_gene: TRBJ2-1; abundance: few; CDR3nt: TGTGCCACCAGCAACGGACAGCCATTGACGTACAATGAGCAGTTCTTC; CDR3aa: CATSNGQPLTYNEQFF
d_gene: TRBD2; v_gene: TRBV30; j_gene: TRBJ2-3; abundance: -; CDR3nt: TGTGCCTGGGCTAGCGGCCTCACAGATACGCAGTATTTT; CDR3aa: CAWASGLTDTQYF
d_gene: TRBD1; v_gene: TRBV28; j_gene: TRBJ1-2; abundance: -; CDR3nt: TGTGCCAGCAGTTTACTGGGAACAGGGGGCTATGGCTACACCTTC; CDR3aa: CASSLLGTGGYGYTF
d_gene: TRBD1; v_gene: TRBV4-3; j_gene: TRBJ2-7; abundance: -; CDR3nt: TGCGCCAGCAGTCCCGGGACAGGGGAATACGAGCAGTACTTC; CDR3aa: CASSPGTGEYEQYF
d_gene: TRBD2; v_gene: TRBV9; j_gene: TRBJ2-3; abundance: once; CDR3nt: TGTGCCAGCAGCGACGCAACTAGCGGGAGATATGGCACAGATACGCAGTATTTT; CDR3aa: CASSDATSGRYGTDTQYF
d_gene: TRBD1; v_gene: TRBV5-8; j_gene: TRBJ2-7; abundance: -; CDR3nt: TGTGCCAGCACGTTCCCCAGGGCAGGGGGCATGTACGAGCAGTACTTC; CDR3aa: CASTFPRAGGMYEQYF
d_gene: -; v_gene: TRBV7-9; j_gene: TRBJ2-3; abundance: -; CDR3nt: TGTGCCAGCAGCCACGCCTTCACAGATACGCAGTATTTT; CDR3aa: CASSHAFTDTQYF
d_gene: -; v_gene: TRBV30; j_gene: TRBJ2-1; abundance: -; CDR3nt: TGTGCCTGGAGTAGGGGGGTACCCTCCTACAATGAGCAGTTCTTC; CDR3aa: CAWSRGVPSYNEQFF
d_gene: TRBD1; v_gene: TRBV27; j_gene: TRBJ2-5; abundance: -; CDR3nt: TGTGCCAGCAGTTTAGGTGGAGACAGGGCACTCCAAGAGACCCAGTACTTC; CDR3aa: CASSLGGDRALQETQYF
d_gene: TRBD1; v_gene: TRBV6-6; j_gene: TRBJ2-2; abundance: -; CDR3nt: TGTGCCAGCAGCCCTGGACAGGTCTCCGGGGAGCTGTTTTTT; CDR3aa: CASSPGQVSGELFF
d_gene: TRBD1; v_gene: TRBV5-1; j_gene: TRBJ1-1; abundance: -; CDR3nt: TGCGCCAGCAGTTTTTCACAGGGGGTAGAAGCTTTCTTT; CDR3aa: CASSFSQGVEAFF
d_gene: -; v_gene: TRBV4-1; j_gene: TRBJ2-2; abundance: few; CDR3nt: TGCGCCAGCAGCCAGAGACAGATGAACACCGGGGAGCTGTTTTTT; CDR3aa: CASSQRQMNTGELFF
d_gene: TRBD1; v_gene: TRBV6-1; j_gene: TRBJ1-5; abundance: once; CDR3nt: TGTGCCAGCAGTGTCAGTCCGGGACAGGCCAATCAGCCCCAGCATTTT; CDR3aa: CASSVSPGQANQPQHF
d_gene: -; v_gene: TRBV6-2/TRBV6-3; j_gene: TRBJ1-1; abundance: -; CDR3nt: TGTGCCAGCAGTTACTTCGTGGGCAGGTCAAACACTGAAGCTTTCTTT; CDR3aa: CASSYFVGRSNTEAFF
d_gene: -; v_gene: TRBV4-1; j_gene: TRBJ1-6; abundance: -; CDR3nt: TGCGCCAGCAGCCCGCAGGGCCATTCCTCCAGCTCCTATAATTCACCCCTCCACTTT; CDR3aa: CASSPQGHSSSSYNSPLHF
d_gene: TRBD1; v_gene: TRBV18; j_gene: TRBJ1-1; abundance: -; CDR3nt: TGTGCCAGCTCACCTTCCCGGGACAGGGCTGAAGCTTTCTTT; CDR3aa: CASSPSRDRAEAFF
d_gene: TRBD1; v_gene: TRBV6-2/TRBV6-3; j_gene: TRBJ1-2; abundance: -; CDR3nt: TGTGCCAGCAGTTACTACAGGGGCCGCTATGGCTACACCTTC; CDR3aa: CASSYYRGRYGYTF
d_gene: -; v_gene: TRBV14; j_gene: TRBJ2-1; abundance: once; CDR3nt: TGTGCCAGCAGCCGCCTCCTAGTCAATGAGCAGTTCTTC; CDR3aa: CASSRLLVNEQFF
d_gene: TRBD1; v_gene: TRBV19; j_gene: TRBJ1-5; abundance: -; CDR3nt: TGTGCCAGTAGGGGCAGGGGGCCCCCGAATCAGCCCCAGCATTTT; CDR3aa: CASRGRGPPNQPQHF
d_gene: -; v_gene: TRBV4-1; j_gene: TRBJ1-1; abundance: -; CDR3nt: TGCGCCAGCAGCTCCCTCTTAATAAGTAACACTGAAGCTTTCTTT; CDR3aa: CASSSLLISNTEAFF
d_gene: TRBD1; v_gene: TRBV3-1/TRBV3-2; j_gene: TRBJ1-2; abundance: -; CDR3nt: TGTGCCAGCGGACAGGGAGTCTATGGCTACACCTTC; CDR3aa: CASGQGVYGYTF
d_gene: -; v_gene: TRBV6-1; j_gene: TRBJ1-2; abundance: few; CDR3nt: TGTGCCAGCAGTGAACGCGTTAGCAGGGAGTATGGTGGCTACACCTTC; CDR3aa: CASSERVSREYGGYTF
d_gene: -; v_gene: TRBV6-4; j_gene: TRBJ2-5; abundance: -; CDR3nt: TGTGCCAGCATATCCGGACCGACGAGCACTTTTGGAGAGACCCAGTACTTC; CDR3aa: CASISGPTSTFGETQYF
d_gene: -; v_gene: TRBV5-4; j_gene: TRBJ2-7; abundance: -; CDR3nt: TGTGCCAGCAGCTTGGCTGCAGGACAGACCTACGAGCAGTACTTC; CDR3aa: CASSLAAGQTYEQYF
d_gene: -; v_gene: TRBV7-3; j_gene: TRBJ2-1; abundance: -; CDR3nt: TGTGCCAGCAGCCCCCAGGGAATAAGGAATGAGCAGTTCTTC; CDR3aa: CASSPQGIRNEQFF
d_gene: -; v_gene: TRBV5-6; j_gene: TRBJ2-1; abundance: -; CDR3nt: TGTGCCAGCAGCTTTATCTCGGCAGGGATCAATGAGCAGTTCTTC; CDR3aa: CASSFISAGINEQFF
d_gene: TRBD1; v_gene: TRBV28; j_gene: TRBJ1-1; abundance: -; CDR3nt: TGTGCCAGCAGTTTACGGGGGACAGTCACTGAAGCTTTCTTT; CDR3aa: CASSLRGTVTEAFF
d_gene: TRBD2; v_gene: TRBV7-6; j_gene: TRBJ2-3; abundance: -; CDR3nt: TGTGCCAGCAGCTCTGGGACTAGCGGGCGCACAGATACGCAGTATTTT; CDR3aa: CASSSGTSGRTDTQYF
d_gene: -; v_gene: TRBV7-9; j_gene: TRBJ2-2; abundance: -; CDR3nt: TGTGCCAGCGATAGGGCGAGGACCGGGGAGCTGTTTTTT; CDR3aa: CASDRARTGELFF
d_gene: -; v_gene: TRBV7-8; j_gene: TRBJ2-1; abundance: -; CDR3nt: TGTGCCAGCAGCTTAGTCGTCTACGATGAGCAGTTCTTC; CDR3aa: CASSLVVYDEQFF
d_gene: -; v_gene: TRBV6-2/TRBV6-3; j_gene: TRBJ1-1; abundance: -; CDR3nt: TGTGCCAGCAGTTACTCGTTCCGACTTACGCGAAATGAGGACACTGAAGCTTTCTTT; CDR3aa: CASSYSFRLTRNEDTEAFF
d_gene: TRBD1; v_gene: TRBV6-6; j_gene: TRBJ1-4; abundance: once; CDR3nt: TGTGCCAGCAGTCCTTCCGGGACAGTGGCTGAAAAACTGTTTTTT; CDR3aa: CASSPSGTVAEKLFF
d_gene: -; v_gene: TRBV4-3; j_gene: TRBJ1-3; abundance: -; CDR3nt: TGCGCCAGCAGCCAAGATCAGGGTGCTGGAAACACCATATATTTT; CDR3aa: CASSQDQGAGNTIYF
d_gene: TRBD1; v_gene: TRBV7-2; j_gene: TRBJ2-1; abundance: -; CDR3nt: TGTGCCAGCAGCCACAGCCACGGGACAGGGGCCTACAATGAGCAGTTCTTC; CDR3aa: CASSHSHGTGAYNEQFF
d_gene: TRBD2; v_gene: TRBV28; j_gene: TRBJ2-1; abundance: -; CDR3nt: TGTGCCAGCAGACCGGGACTAGCAGGCAATGAGCAGTTCTTC; CDR3aa: CASRPGLAGNEQFF
d_gene: -; v_gene: TRBV6-5; j_gene: TRBJ1-2; abundance: -; CDR3nt: TGTGCCAGCAGTTACCAGGGAGGGAATGGCTACACCTTC; CDR3aa: CASSYQGGNGYTF
d_gene: TRBD1; v_gene: TRBV2; j_gene: TRBJ2-3; abundance: -; CDR3nt: TGTGCCAGATGGGACAGGTCAACGAACACAGATACGCAGTATTTT; CDR3aa: CARWDRSTNTDTQYF